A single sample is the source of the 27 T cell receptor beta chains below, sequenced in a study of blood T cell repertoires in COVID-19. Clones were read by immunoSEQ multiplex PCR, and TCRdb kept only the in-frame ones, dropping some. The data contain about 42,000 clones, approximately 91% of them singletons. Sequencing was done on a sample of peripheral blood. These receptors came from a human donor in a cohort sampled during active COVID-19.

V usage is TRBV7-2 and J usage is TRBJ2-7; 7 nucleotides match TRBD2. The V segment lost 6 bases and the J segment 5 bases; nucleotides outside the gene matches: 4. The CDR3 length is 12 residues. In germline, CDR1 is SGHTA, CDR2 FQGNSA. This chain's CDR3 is CASRSGADEQYF. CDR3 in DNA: TGTGCCAGCAGGAGCGGGGCGGACGAGCAGTACTTC.

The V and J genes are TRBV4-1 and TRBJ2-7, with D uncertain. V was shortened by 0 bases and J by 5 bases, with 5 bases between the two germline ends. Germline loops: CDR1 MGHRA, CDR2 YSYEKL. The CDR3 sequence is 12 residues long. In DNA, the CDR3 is TGCGCCAGCAGCCAAGATTTCAACGAGCAGTACTTC. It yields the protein CASSQDFNEQYF.

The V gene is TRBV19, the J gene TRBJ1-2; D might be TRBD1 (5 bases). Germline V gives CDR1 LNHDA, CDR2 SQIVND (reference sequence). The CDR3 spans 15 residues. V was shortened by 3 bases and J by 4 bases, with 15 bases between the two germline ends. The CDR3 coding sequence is TGTGCCAGTAGTATGGATCCAGGGTTATTCTATGGCTACACCTTC. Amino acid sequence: CASSMDPGLFYGYTF.

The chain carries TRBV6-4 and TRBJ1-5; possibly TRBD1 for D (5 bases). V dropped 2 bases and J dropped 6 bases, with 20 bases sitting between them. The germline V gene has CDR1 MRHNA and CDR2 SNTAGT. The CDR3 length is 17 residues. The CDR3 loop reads CASSDLSRVSLRQPQHF. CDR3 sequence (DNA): TGTGCCAGCAGTGACCTTAGCAGGGTGTCACTTCGTCAGCCCCAGCATTTT.

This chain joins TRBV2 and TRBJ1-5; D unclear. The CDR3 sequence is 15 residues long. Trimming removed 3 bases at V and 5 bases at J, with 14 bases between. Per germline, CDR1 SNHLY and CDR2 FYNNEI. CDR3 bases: TGTGCCAGCAGTGACTATCCAAGTGAAGATCAGCCCCAGCATTTT. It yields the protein CASSDYPSEDQPQHF.

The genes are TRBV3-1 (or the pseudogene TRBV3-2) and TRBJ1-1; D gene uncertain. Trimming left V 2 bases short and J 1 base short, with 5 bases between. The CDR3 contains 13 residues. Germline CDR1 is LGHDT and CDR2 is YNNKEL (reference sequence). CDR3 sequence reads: CASSQRENTEAFF. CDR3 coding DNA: TGTGCCAGCAGCCAACGGGAGAACACTGAAGCTTTCTTT.

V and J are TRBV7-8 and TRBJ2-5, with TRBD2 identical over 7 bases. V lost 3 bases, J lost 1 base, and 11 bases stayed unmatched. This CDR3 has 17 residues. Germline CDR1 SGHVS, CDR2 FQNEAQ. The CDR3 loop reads CASSLELAGEVQETQYF. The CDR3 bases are TGTGCCAGCAGCTTGGAATTGGCGGGGGAAGTCCAAGAGACCCAGTACTTC.

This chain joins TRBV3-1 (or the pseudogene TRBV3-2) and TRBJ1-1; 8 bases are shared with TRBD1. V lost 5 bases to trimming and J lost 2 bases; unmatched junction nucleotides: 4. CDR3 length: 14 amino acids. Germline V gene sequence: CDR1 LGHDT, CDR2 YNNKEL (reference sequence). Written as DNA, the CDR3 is TGTGCCAGCAGCGCGGGACAGGTTAACACTGAAGCTTTCTTT. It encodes CASSAGQVNTEAFF.

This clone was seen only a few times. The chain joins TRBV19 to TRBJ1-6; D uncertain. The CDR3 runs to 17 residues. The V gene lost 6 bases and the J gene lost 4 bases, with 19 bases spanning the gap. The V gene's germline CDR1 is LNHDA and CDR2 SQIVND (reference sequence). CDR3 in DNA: TGTGCCAGTAGCCACGTCGGGTCATTACTTTATAATTCACCCCTCCACTTT. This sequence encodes CASSHVGSLLYNSPLHF. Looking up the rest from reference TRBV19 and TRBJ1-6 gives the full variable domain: DGGITQSPKYLFRKEGQNVTLSCEQNLNHDAMYWYRQDPGQGLRLIYYSQIVNDFQKGDIAEGYSVSREKKESFPLTVTSAQKNPTAFYLCASSHVGSLLYNSPLHFGNGTRLTVT.

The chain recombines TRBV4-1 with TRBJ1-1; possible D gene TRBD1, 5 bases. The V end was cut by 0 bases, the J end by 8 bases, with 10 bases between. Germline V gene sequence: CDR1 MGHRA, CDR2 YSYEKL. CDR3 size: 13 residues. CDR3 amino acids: CASSQEITGEAFF. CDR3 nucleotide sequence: TGCGCCAGCAGCCAAGAGATTACAGGCGAAGCTTTCTTT.

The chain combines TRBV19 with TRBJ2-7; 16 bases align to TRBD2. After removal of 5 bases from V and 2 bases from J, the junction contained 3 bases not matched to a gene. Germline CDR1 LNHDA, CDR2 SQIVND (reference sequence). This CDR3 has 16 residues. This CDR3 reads CASSPGTSGGAYEQYF. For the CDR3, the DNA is TGTGCCAGTAGTCCCGGGACTAGCGGGGGGGCCTACGAGCAGTACTTC.

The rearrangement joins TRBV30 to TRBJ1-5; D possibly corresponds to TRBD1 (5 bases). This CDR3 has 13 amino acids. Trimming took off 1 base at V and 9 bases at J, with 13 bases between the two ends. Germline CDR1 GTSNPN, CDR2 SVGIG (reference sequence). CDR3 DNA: TGTGCCTGGAGTGATGGGGCCCGCGGGCCCCAGCATTTT. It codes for CAWSDGARGPQHF.

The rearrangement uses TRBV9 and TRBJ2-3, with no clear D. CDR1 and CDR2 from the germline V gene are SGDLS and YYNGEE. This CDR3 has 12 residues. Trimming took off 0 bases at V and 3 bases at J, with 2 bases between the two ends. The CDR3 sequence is CASSVATDTQYF. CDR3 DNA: TGTGCCAGCAGCGTAGCGACAGATACGCAGTATTTT.

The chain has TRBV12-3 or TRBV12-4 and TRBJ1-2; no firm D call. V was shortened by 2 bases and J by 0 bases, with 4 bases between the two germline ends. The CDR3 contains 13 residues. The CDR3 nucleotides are TGTGCCAGCAGTTTAAGCGCTAACTATGGCTACACCTTC. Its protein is CASSLSANYGYTF.

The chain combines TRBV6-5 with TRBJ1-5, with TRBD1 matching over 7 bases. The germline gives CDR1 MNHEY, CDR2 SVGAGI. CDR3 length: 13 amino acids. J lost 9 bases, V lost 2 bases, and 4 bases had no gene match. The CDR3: CASSYVQGMPQHF. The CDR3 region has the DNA TGTGCCAGCAGTTACGTACAGGGGATGCCCCAGCATTTT.

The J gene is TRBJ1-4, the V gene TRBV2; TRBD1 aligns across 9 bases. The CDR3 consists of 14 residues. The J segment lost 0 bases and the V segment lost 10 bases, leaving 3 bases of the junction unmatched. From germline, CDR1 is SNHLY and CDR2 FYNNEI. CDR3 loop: CATRQGATNEKLFF. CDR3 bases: TGTGCCACTCGACAGGGGGCAACTAATGAAAAACTGTTTTTT.

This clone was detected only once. CDR3 in DNA: TGCGCCAGCAGCCAAGATAGGACAGGGGGTAACACTGAAGCTTTCTTT. It yields the protein CASSQDRTGGNTEAFF. V usage is TRBV4-1 and J usage is TRBJ1-1, with TRBD1 matching 10 bases. Unmatched junction bases numbered 3, after V lost 0 bases and J lost 2 bases. Germline values: CDR1 MGHRA, CDR2 YSYEKL. The CDR3 totals 16 residues.

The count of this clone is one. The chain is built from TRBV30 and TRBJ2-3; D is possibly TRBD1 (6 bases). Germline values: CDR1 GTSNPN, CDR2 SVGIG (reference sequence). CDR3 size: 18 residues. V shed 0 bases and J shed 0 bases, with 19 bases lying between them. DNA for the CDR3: TGTGCCTGGAGTGTACGACGAAAAGGGGGTTTTAGCACAGATACGCAGTATTTT. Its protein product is CAWSVRRKGGFSTDTQYF.

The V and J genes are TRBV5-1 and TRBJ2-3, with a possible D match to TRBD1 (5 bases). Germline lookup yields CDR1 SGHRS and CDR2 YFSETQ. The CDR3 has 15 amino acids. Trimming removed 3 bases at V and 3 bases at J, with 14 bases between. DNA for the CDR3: TGCGCCAGCAGCTCTGGGGCAGGCCAAACAGATACGCAGTATTTT. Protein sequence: CASSSGAGQTDTQYF.

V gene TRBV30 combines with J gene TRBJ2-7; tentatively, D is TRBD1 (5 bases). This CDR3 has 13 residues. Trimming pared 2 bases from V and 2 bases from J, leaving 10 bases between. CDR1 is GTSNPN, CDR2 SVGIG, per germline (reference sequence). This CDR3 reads CAWSIIGAYEQYF. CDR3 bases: TGTGCCTGGAGTATCATAGGGGCCTACGAGCAGTACTTC.

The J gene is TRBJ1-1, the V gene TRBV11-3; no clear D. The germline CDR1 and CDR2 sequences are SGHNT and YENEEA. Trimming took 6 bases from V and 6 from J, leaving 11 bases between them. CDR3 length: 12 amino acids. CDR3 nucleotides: TGTGCCAGCAGGAAAGAGACTGCTGAAGCTTTCTTT. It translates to CASRKETAEAFF.

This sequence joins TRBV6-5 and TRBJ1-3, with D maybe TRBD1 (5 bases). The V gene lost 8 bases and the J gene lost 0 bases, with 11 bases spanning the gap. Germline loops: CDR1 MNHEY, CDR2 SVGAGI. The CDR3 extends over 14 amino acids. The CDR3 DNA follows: TGTGCCAGCGCTCCAGGGATCTCTGGAAACACCATATATTTT. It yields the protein CASAPGISGNTIYF.

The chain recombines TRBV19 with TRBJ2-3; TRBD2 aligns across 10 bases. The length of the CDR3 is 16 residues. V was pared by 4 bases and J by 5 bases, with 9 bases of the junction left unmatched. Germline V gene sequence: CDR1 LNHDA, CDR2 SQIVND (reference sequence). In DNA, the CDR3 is TGTGCCAGTAGTACGGGGGCTAGCGGGGGTATAGATACGCAGTATTTT. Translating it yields CASSTGASGGIDTQYF.

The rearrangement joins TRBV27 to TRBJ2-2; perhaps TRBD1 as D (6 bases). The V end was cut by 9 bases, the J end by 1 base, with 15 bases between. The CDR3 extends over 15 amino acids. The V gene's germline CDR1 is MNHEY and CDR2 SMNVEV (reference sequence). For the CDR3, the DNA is TGTGCCAGTCGCCGTGGACAGCAGAACACCGGGGAGCTGTTTTTT. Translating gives CASRRGQQNTGELFF.

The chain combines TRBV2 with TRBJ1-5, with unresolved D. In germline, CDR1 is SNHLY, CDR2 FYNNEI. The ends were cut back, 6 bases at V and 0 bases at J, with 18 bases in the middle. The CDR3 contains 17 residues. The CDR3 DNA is TGTGCCAGCAGAAGTGGCAGAAATAAGTATAGCAATCAGCCCCAGCATTTT. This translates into CASRSGRNKYSNQPQHF.

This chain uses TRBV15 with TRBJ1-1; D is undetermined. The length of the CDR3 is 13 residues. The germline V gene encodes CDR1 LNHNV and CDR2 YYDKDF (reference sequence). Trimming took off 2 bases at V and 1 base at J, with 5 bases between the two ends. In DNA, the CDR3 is TGTGCCACCAGCAGACCATCGAACACTGAAGCTTTCTTT. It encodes CATSRPSNTEAFF.

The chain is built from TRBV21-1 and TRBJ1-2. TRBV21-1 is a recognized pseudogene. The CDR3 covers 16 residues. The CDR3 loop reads CASSKSTVLANYGYTF. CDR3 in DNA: TGTGCCAGCAGCAAATCTACTGTATTAGCTAACTATGGCTACACCTTC.